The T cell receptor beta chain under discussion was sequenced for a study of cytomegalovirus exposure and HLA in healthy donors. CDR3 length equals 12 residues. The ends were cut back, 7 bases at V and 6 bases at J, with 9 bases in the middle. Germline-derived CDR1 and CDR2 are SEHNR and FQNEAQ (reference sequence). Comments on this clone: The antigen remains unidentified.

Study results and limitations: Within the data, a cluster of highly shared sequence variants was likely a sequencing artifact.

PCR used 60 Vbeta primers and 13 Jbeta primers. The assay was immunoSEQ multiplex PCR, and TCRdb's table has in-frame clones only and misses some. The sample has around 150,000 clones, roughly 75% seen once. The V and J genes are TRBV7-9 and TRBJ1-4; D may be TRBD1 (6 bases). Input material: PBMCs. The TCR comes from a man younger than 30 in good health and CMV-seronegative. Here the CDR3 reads CASTRGDEKLFF. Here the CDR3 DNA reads TGTGCCAGCACCAGGGGAGATGAAAAACTGTTTTTT.